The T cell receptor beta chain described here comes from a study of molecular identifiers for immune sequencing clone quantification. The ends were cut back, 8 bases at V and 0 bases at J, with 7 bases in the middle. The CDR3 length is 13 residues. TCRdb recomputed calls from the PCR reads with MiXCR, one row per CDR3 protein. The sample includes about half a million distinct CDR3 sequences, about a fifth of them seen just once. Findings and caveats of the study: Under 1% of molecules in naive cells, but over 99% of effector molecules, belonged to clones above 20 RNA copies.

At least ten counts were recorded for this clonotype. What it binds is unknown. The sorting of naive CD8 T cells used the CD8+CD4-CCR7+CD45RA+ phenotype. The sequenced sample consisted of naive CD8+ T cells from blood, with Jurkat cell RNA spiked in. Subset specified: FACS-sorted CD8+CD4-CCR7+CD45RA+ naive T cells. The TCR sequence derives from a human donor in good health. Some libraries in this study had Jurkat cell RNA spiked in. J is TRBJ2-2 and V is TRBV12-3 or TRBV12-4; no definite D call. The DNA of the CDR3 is TGTGCCAGCGGCACCTCGAACACCGGGGAGCTGTTTTTT. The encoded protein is CASGTSNTGELFF.